Following are 14 T cell receptor beta chains from one sample sequenced in a study of response to subunit inactivated influenza vaccine (dated by TCRdb to 2017 to 2018). Receptors were amplified or captured by RT-PCR. TCRdb shows the sequencer as Illumina HiSeq 2500. TCRdb handled the public reads itself, with Q25 trimming in fastp and clone calling in MiXCR, and kept productive beta chains. Under each unique CDR3 protein, matching rows form one entry showing the most common genes and DNA. Here the sample has around 580,000 distinct CDR3 sequences; approximately 12% occur a single time. The top ten clones comprise about 9.4% of the sample. This specimen was PBMCs from blood, taken on the day of vaccination. These receptors all come from a man in his forties or fifties who received an inactivated influenza vaccine. Donor details come from another sample of the same person, matched by shared clones.

In this sample, this clonotype turned up many times. This rearrangement joins TRBV7-2 to TRBJ2-7; 9 bases line up with TRBD2. V gave up 1 base and J gave up 6 bases; unmatched junction bases: 10. CDR1 is SGHTA and CDR2 is FQGNSA in the germline V gene. CDR3 length: 16 residues. The CDR3 DNA reads as TGTGCCAGCAGCTTAGTAGGCCTAGCGGGAACTGGCGAGCAGTACTTC. It encodes CASSLVGLAGTGEQYF.

Here the CDR3 reads CASRTGAGEQYF. CDR3 bases: TGTGCCAGTCGGACAGGGGCCGGTGAGCAGTACTTC. The V call is TRBV28, the J call TRBJ2-7, with TRBD1 matching over 9 bases. The length of the CDR3 is 12 residues. CDR1 is MDHEN and CDR2 is SYDVKM in the germline V gene. V gave up 9 bases and J gave up 7 bases; unmatched junction bases: 7.

As to this clonotype: A junction boundary mismatches the germline segment, possibly from a read error. The J gene is TRBJ2-2, the V gene TRBV7-2; TRBD2 matches 7 bases. Germline assignment: CDR1 SGHTA and CDR2 FQGNSA. CDR3 size: 16 residues. The CDR3 nucleotides read TGTGCCAGCAGTACTGGCGGGAGCATGAACACCGGGAAGCTGTTTTTT. Its translation is CASSTGGSMNTGKLFF.

The V gene is TRBV21-1, the J gene TRBJ2-3; the D call in the table, TRBD2, was not verified against the DNA. TRBV21-1 is termed a pseudogene. This CDR3 is built from 17 residues. This chain's CDR3 is CASSKVVLAGLTDTQYF. In DNA form, the CDR3 reads TGTGCCAGCAGCAAAGTAGTACTAGCGGGTCTCACAGATACGCAGTATTTT.

This clonotype was recorded many times. This chain uses TRBV20-1 with TRBJ2-1, with D perhaps TRBD1 or TRBD2 (5 bases each). V dropped 2 bases and J dropped 14 bases, with 19 bases sitting between them. This CDR3 contains 13 residues. The germline gives CDR1 DFQATT, CDR2 SNEGSKA (reference sequence). Written as DNA, the CDR3 is TGCAGTGCTAGATTCCTCCATGGGACCGGGGAGTTCTTC. Protein sequence: CSARFLHGTGEFF.

The chain combines TRBV11-2 with TRBJ2-1; 11 positions agree with TRBD2. Germline CDR1 and CDR2: SGHAT and FQNNGV. V was pared by 5 bases and J by 5 bases, with 20 bases of the junction left unmatched. The CDR3 spans 20 residues. CDR3 sequence reads: CASSPGGGKTSGSDDNEQFF. CDR3 bases: TGTGCCAGCAGCCCCGGGGGGGGAAAAACTAGCGGGAGTGACGACAATGAGCAGTTCTTC.

This chain uses TRBV4-2 with TRBJ2-3, with 16 bases identical to TRBD2. Germline CDR1 LGHNA, CDR2 YNFKEQ. After removal of 3 bases from V and 8 bases from J, the junction contained 8 bases not matched to a gene. The CDR3 totals 17 residues. CDR3 protein: CASSQRGTSGGASTQYF. CDR3 DNA sequence: TGTGCCAGCAGCCAGCGCGGGACTAGCGGGGGGGCCTCTACGCAGTATTTT.

Only a few counts were recorded for this clonotype. The CDR3 DNA reads as TGTGCCAGCAGCTTAGCGGCTCAGGGAGGATGGGAGACCCAGTACTTC. This sequence encodes CASSLAAQGGWETQYF. The rearrangement joins TRBV7-6 to TRBJ2-5; a weak D match, TRBD2 (6 bases). The V gene's germline CDR1 is SGHVS and CDR2 FNYEAQ. V lost 0 bases to trimming and J lost 5 bases, with 16 bases between them. The CDR3 length is 16 residues.

There are a few counts of this clonotype. The chain employs TRBV5-1 and TRBJ2-1, with 8 bases lining up with TRBD1. Germline CDR1 SGHRS, CDR2 YFSETQ. Trimming removed 2 bases from V and 6 bases from J; junction bases left unmatched: 13. This CDR3 has 17 residues. CDR3 sequence (DNA): TGCGCCAGCAGCTTCCTTGTACCCTTTGACAGGGGCAATGAGCAGTTCTTC. It encodes CASSFLVPFDRGNEQFF.

This clonotype has more than one count but fewer than ten. The chain links TRBV11-1 to TRBJ2-3; no clear D. Germline CDR1 reads SGHAT; CDR2 reads FQDESV (reference sequence). CDR3 length: 18 amino acids. V dropped 1 base and J dropped 5 bases, with 22 bases sitting between them. CDR3 residues: CASSLGFTKGLRVDTQYF. Written as DNA, the CDR3 is TGTGCCAGCAGCTTAGGGTTTACTAAAGGCCTACGAGTAGATACGCAGTATTTT.

The chain combines TRBV24-1 with TRBJ2-7; 9 bases are a match to TRBD1. The CDR3 contains 16 residues. V shed 4 bases and J 5 bases; nucleotides not matched to a gene: 11. The germline V gene encodes CDR1 KGHDR and CDR2 SFDVKD. The CDR3 region has the DNA TGTGCCACCAGTGACCCAACCGGGACAGGGTCGGACGAGCAGTACTTC. This codes for CATSDPTGTGSDEQYF.

The sample holds a few counts of this clonotype. The chain links TRBV7-2 to TRBJ2-7; perhaps TRBD2 as D (6 bases). Trimming took 10 bases from V and 1 from J, leaving 14 bases between them. This CDR3 is 13 amino acids long. The germline CDR1 and CDR2 sequences are SGHTA and FQGNSA. The DNA for the CDR3 is TGTGCCACCAGGGCGGCGGGATCCTACGAGCAGTACTTC. This encodes CATRAAGSYEQYF.

This chain joins TRBV27 and TRBJ2-3, with 8 bases identical to TRBD2. The CDR3 has 15 amino acids. Germline V gives CDR1 MNHEY, CDR2 SMNVEV (reference sequence). Unmatched junction bases numbered 8, after V lost 3 bases and J lost 6 bases. The CDR3 nucleotides are TGTGCCAGCAGTTTGGTGGGACTAGACACGGATACGCAGTATTTT. Translated: CASSLVGLDTDTQYF.

This clonotype showed up just a few times. The chain employs TRBV6-6 and TRBJ1-1; no clear D. CDR1 and CDR2 (germline): MNHNY, SVGAGI (reference sequence). Trimming cost V 1 base and J 4 bases, with 7 bases left between them. This CDR3 has 13 residues. The CDR3 here is CASSYYRGTEAFF. The CDR3 DNA is TGTGCCAGCAGTTACTACCGGGGCACTGAAGCTTTCTTT.